Reported below is one TCR beta chain. Treatment given: some 20 received Ad26.COV2.S at low or high dose, single or two shots; 5 received placebo; per-sample allocation not given. Collection of samples fell on day 63 after the first vaccine or placebo injection. The data are from a study of Ad26.COV2.S vaccination and SARS-CoV-2 variants. Method: immunoSEQ multiplex PCR; TCRdb's copy keeps in-frame clones and lacks some. The data contain 350,000 to 450,000 clones, approximately 92% of them seen just once; the ten biggest clones take up about 1.7%. The CDR3 contains 14 residues. The V end lost 2 bases, the J end lost 8 bases, and 14 bases lay between the germline ends. The germline CDR1 and CDR2 sequences are SGDLS and YYNGEE.

The sequencing used peripheral blood, collected in a trial of Ad26.COV2.S vaccine versus placebo. V gene TRBV9 combines with J gene TRBJ2-1; maybe TRBD1 (6 bases). The receptor's source is a person aged 18 to 65 who received the Ad26.COV2.S COVID-19 vaccine or a placebo. The CDR3 sequence is CASSVSGVWDEQFF. In DNA, the CDR3 is TGTGCCAGCAGCGTGTCAGGGGTTTGGGATGAGCAGTTCTTC.